A selection of T cell receptor beta chains follows, all from one sample in a study of cytomegalovirus exposure and HLA in healthy donors. Repertoires were generated with immunoSEQ multiplex PCR, while TCRdb's copy carries only in-frame clones and drops some. The sample consists of more than 140,000 clones, about 80% of them appearing once. Sequences were obtained from PBMCs. The receptors stem from a male donor in good health and CMV-seronegative. The CDR3 runs from the conserved cysteine through the conserved F or W. Each record gives: V gene, D gene, J gene, clone size, CDR3 DNA, CDR3 protein. A D gene is named only where the DNA matches it firmly. For some rows the clone size is stated as once, few or many, or as a class when expanded; others skip it.

v_gene: TRBV5-8; d_gene: TRBD2; j_gene: TRBJ2-1; abundance: .; CDR3nt: TGTGCCAGCAGCTTTGGACTAGCGGGAGGTGGGTACAATGAGCAGTTCTTC; CDR3aa: CASSFGLAGGGYNEQFF
v_gene: TRBV5-6; d_gene: TRBD2; j_gene: TRBJ2-1; abundance: .; CDR3nt: TGTGCCAGCAGCAGCCCCGCGACTAGCGGGTTTTACAATGAGCAGTTCTTC; CDR3aa: CASSSPATSGFYNEQFF
v_gene: TRBV4-1; d_gene: .; j_gene: TRBJ2-2; abundance: .; CDR3nt: TGCGCCAGCAGCCTACAGGGTCAAGTCGGGGAGCTGTTTTTT; CDR3aa: CASSLQGQVGELFF
v_gene: TRBV15; d_gene: TRBD1; j_gene: TRBJ2-7; abundance: .; CDR3nt: TGTGCCACCAGCAGAGATGGGACAGGCATCTACGAGCAGTACTTC; CDR3aa: CATSRDGTGIYEQYF
v_gene: TRBV7-9; d_gene: TRBD1; j_gene: TRBJ1-4; abundance: .; CDR3nt: TGTGCCAGCAGCCAGGGAAGGGACAGGGATGAAAAACTGTTTTTT; CDR3aa: CASSQGRDRDEKLFF
v_gene: TRBV5-1; d_gene: .; j_gene: TRBJ1-2; abundance: .; CDR3nt: TGCGCCAGCACCCGGGCAGGGATGGAGGGCTACACCTTC; CDR3aa: CASTRAGMEGYTF
v_gene: TRBV11-2; d_gene: TRBD1; j_gene: TRBJ1-2; abundance: .; CDR3nt: TGTGCCAGCAGCTCCGACAGGGTGACTTATGGCTACACCTTC; CDR3aa: CASSSDRVTYGYTF
v_gene: TRBV7-6; d_gene: TRBD2; j_gene: TRBJ2-3; abundance: .; CDR3nt: TGTGCCAGCAGCCGAAGTCCTCTAGCGGGGGGAACAGATACGCAGTATTTT; CDR3aa: CASSRSPLAGGTDTQYF
v_gene: TRBV7-9; d_gene: TRBD1; j_gene: TRBJ2-2; abundance: .; CDR3nt: TGTGCCAGCAGCTCCGACAGGGATACCGGGGAGCTGTTTTTT; CDR3aa: CASSSDRDTGELFF
v_gene: TRBV6-4; d_gene: TRBD1; j_gene: TRBJ2-2; abundance: .; CDR3nt: TGTGCCAGCAGTGACAGGGGGCACACCGGGGAGCTGTTTTTT; CDR3aa: CASSDRGHTGELFF
v_gene: TRBV2; d_gene: TRBD1; j_gene: TRBJ1-1; abundance: .; CDR3nt: TGTGCCAGCAGTCTACAGGGGGCGGAGACTGAAGCTTTCTTT; CDR3aa: CASSLQGAETEAFF
v_gene: TRBV5-6; d_gene: .; j_gene: TRBJ2-3; abundance: .; CDR3nt: TGTGCCAGCAGCCCCGCGTCCACAGATACGCAGTATTTT; CDR3aa: CASSPASTDTQYF
v_gene: TRBV28; d_gene: .; j_gene: TRBJ2-1; abundance: .; CDR3nt: TGTGCCAGCAGCAAGTCTAGCCCCCGCGATGAGCAGTTCTTC; CDR3aa: CASSKSSPRDEQFF
v_gene: TRBV4-1; d_gene: .; j_gene: TRBJ1-6; abundance: .; CDR3nt: TGCGCCAGCAGCCAAGCAACAGGACCAAATTCACCCCTCCACTTT; CDR3aa: CASSQATGPNSPLHF
v_gene: TRBV18; d_gene: .; j_gene: TRBJ1-1; abundance: .; CDR3nt: TGTGCCAGCTCACCCTTGCCGACAATTGAGGGGAACACTGAAGCTTTCTTT; CDR3aa: CASSPLPTIEGNTEAFF
v_gene: TRBV9; d_gene: .; j_gene: TRBJ1-1; abundance: .; CDR3nt: TGTGCCAGCAGCGTAGGACAGGTTTACACGAACACTGAAGCTTTCTTT; CDR3aa: CASSVGQVYTNTEAFF
v_gene: TRBV28; d_gene: .; j_gene: TRBJ1-3; abundance: once; CDR3nt: TGTGCCAGCAGTCCCGACAGGCCCTCTGGAAACACCATATATTTT; CDR3aa: CASSPDRPSGNTIYF
v_gene: TRBV27; d_gene: .; j_gene: TRBJ2-7; abundance: .; CDR3nt: TGTGCCAGCAGTTTATACCCCGGGGATTTCTACGAGCAGTACTTC; CDR3aa: CASSLYPGDFYEQYF